This TCR beta chain was sequenced for a study of cytomegalovirus exposure and HLA in healthy donors (dated by TCRdb to between 2016 and 2019). The study in broad terms: An earlier analysis of several hundred of the donors reported 250 to 350 Gb of sequence data and 117 million unique TCR beta sequences from 150 million to 200 million T cells. An early release that covered 500 to 800 HLA-typed donors contained approximately 300 gigabases of sequencing data and around 80 million unique TCR sequences. Of the 300 to 500 genotyped donors, roughly 80% were placed in the genetic ancestry cluster associated with self-reported Caucasian donors. The study aimed to test whether cataloging public T cell receptors could reveal signatures of past pathogen exposure. The study profiled the T cell repertoires of hundreds of subjects by immunosequencing and related them to cytomegalovirus serostatus. A separate validation cohort of more than 100 different subjects was used in addition to the approximately 610-subject first cohort. To predict cytomegalovirus infection status, the study combined high-throughput TCR immunosequencing, statistical association of individual TCRs with disease status, and machine learning. To study patterns of TCR occurrence, a later analysis re-analyzed previously published TCR beta repertoires from around 660 donors and added high-resolution HLA genotyping. The later analysis used no new phenotypic data to find candidate immune exposures, relying instead on TCR beta sequences and their occurrence across donors. An earlier analysis of roughly 580 of the donors used high-throughput TCR beta sequencing to judge whether each TCR beta V gene segment behaved as functional or pseudogenic. Donor age, sex, ethnicity and CMV serostatus were compiled together with the repertoire data. Genome-wide SNP genotypes for about 65% of the roughly 670 donors were used in a later genetic analysis, which treated that subset as a discovery cohort. Every discovery cohort repertoire had been produced on one sequencing platform. Both class I and class II loci were covered by HLA typing, at four-digit resolution. Typing coverage varied by locus: roughly 620-640 donors for A, B, C, DRB1 and DQB1; more than 500 for DQA1; about 590 for DPA1; 450 to 480 for DPB1. Several DR-DQ haplotypes were treated as single units for association and clustering because of strong linkage in the cohort. Among about 390 genotyped donors of the cohort, an average of approximately 230,000 unique TCR beta nucleotide sequences were sequenced per donor, roughly 20% of them non-productive. Overall study results and their limits: Presence/absence analyses assumed roughly uniform sequencing depth across donors, an assumption that may not hold. Linkage disequilibrium might explain the correlated functional status among segregating V segments, but an unknown experimental factor could not be excluded. In a later genetic analysis, a missense DCLRE1C variant was associated with V-gene and J-gene trimming of TCR beta chains, and the association was replicated in an independent cohort. A few of the identified cytomegalovirus-associated TCR beta chains were confirmed in vitro to be specific for cytomegalovirus antigens. A later genetic analysis reported fewer N-insertions in productive TCRs among donors in an Asian-associated ancestry cluster than the roughly 620-donor mean. In a later analysis, HLA-associated TCR beta chains showed more clonal expansion and lower generation probabilities than non-associated chains that were equally common. Broadly in line with IMGT annotations, most TCR beta V segments showed up in productive rearrangements about 87% or about 30% of the time in an earlier analysis of some 590 of the donors. For the cohort, immune exposure information was limited to CMV serostatus. Several of the top co-occurrence clusters appeared to be linked to parvovirus B19, influenza, CMV and Epstein-Barr virus, according to a later analysis. The 87-base-pair reads could not distinguish some IMGT-functional V segments, including TRBV6-2 and TRBV6-3, so those segments were excluded. In a later analysis, most CMV-associated TCR beta chains were found to appear HLA-restricted, with HLA associations seemingly driven largely by CMV exposure. Because counts were too low, around 18 rarely observed V segments, including chromosome 9 orphons, were left out of the earlier analysis of about 620 of the donors. A cluster of highly shared sequence variants was judged likely to represent a technical artifact of the sequencing pipeline. Because some donors lacked HLA typing at each locus, the association tests relied only on the typed subset. The study listed around 160 TCR beta chains as associated with cytomegalovirus. This cohort had only TCR beta chains sequenced, and the lack of alpha or paired-chain data limited which features could be detected. A further reported finding was that TCR beta sequences accurately predicted the HLA-A and HLA-B alleles for most subjects in the first cohort. Most TCR sequences were seen in very few donors, while some public TCRs were found in many individuals. When HLA alleles, especially DR and DQ, strongly co-occurred, TCR associations were difficult to assign to individual alleles. Cytomegalovirus status was reported to be diagnosed by the classifier with high specificity and sensitivity in both the original and validation cohorts. It was suggested by the authors that the approach could potentially be generalized to other disease states and immunological phenotypes. A later analysis found that TCR association rates varied across HLA loci, with DRB1 alleles showing the most associated TCRs and HLA-C alleles the fewest. At a false discovery rate of 0.05, a later analysis linked around 15,000 TCR beta sequences to specific HLA alleles.

Trimming takes 6 bases from V and 1 base from J, and the germline ends sit 16 bases apart. The CDR3 covers 16 residues, taking in both the cysteine and the phenylalanine. The DNA shown is the 48-base CDR3, in frame from base 1. As encoded in the germline V gene, CDR1 is MDHEN while CDR2 is SYDVKM. The library was generated by the immunoSEQ multiplex PCR assay. The multiplex PCR relied on a mix of 60 forward primers for TCR Vbeta segments and 13 reverse primers for TCR Jbeta segments. Amplification of the CDR3 region of rearranged TCR beta genes was performed with a multiplex PCR assay on genomic DNA. On the Illumina HiSeq System, the amplified TCR beta libraries were sequenced as 87-base-pair reads. Processing in the source paper ran as follows. In a later analysis, some 80 million unique TCR beta chains were counted across the roughly 670 repertoires, and about 9.9 million of these chains were shared by at least two donors. To remove PCR and sequencing errors, raw reads were error-corrected and collapsed into unique sequences using a nearest-neighbor algorithm that merged closely related sequences. To assign V, D and J gene segments, CDR3 sequences were aligned to IMGT reference sequences. For a sequence to be retained, a match of at least six nucleotides to both a V gene segment and a J gene segment was required. Rearrangements were classified as productive when the CDR3 lacked stop codons and remained in frame with V and J, and all other rearrangements were classified as non-productive. CDR3 was defined by IMGT convention, running from the second conserved V-encoded cysteine to the conserved J-encoded phenylalanine. In an earlier analysis of approximately 590 of the donors, sequences lacking an unambiguous match to a single V gene segment were excluded. An earlier analysis of several hundred of the donors called V segments functional above 56.7% productive rearrangements and segregating when the between-donor standard deviation exceeded 5%. A statistical classification framework was built for diagnosing cytomegalovirus status from the catalog of TCR beta chain sequences. V and J gene assignment, in a later analysis, came from comparing TCR nucleotide sequences with IMGT/GENE-DB human TR gene sequences. In a later analysis, CDR3 sequences and most-parsimonious VDJ recombination scenarios were assigned using the TCRdist pipeline. In a later analysis, every TCR beta chain was defined by the combination of its CDR3 amino acid sequence and its V-gene family, and reads without a unique V-gene family were dropped. A later analysis removed 600 or so highly shared, low-generation-probability nucleotide sequences to deal with suspected cross-contamination and a sequencing artifact. For each public chain, a later analysis derived a clonal expansion index from normalized ranks of inferred template counts within each repertoire. In a later analysis, generation probabilities were computed with a VDJ recombination model fitted to out-of-frame rearrangements, and the resulting probabilities were checked against IGoR. In a later analysis, TCR-TCR, TCR-HLA and TCR-CMV co-occurrence was scored with hypergeometric tests, and a repertoire-size bias correction was applied to TCR pairs. A later analysis estimated false discovery rates by permuting HLA or CMV assignments 20 times. In a later analysis, co-occurring TCRs were grouped with DBSCAN, and TCRdist sequence similarity was added when clustering was performed within HLA-allele-positive subsets. Repertoires with fewer than 30,000 or more than 120,000 public chains were left out of co-occurrence clustering, as were about 5 repertoires with anomalous nucleotide sharing. The source is immuneACCESS, and TCRdb retained only in-frame sequences with V and J called. Part of the clones is not carried over; for the studies checked, unresolved V genes explain less than half of this, and the remainder is unexplained. The V and J calls and clone size come from that table; D and trimming were worked out from the DNA. The sample has under 95,000 clones on record. The ten largest clonotypes hold roughly 3.8% of the sample.

The cohort was made up of 650 to 700 healthy bone marrow donors. All cohort members were sampled while nominally healthy, although unrecorded immune exposures were likely present. The donor tested CMV seropositive, placing the donor among the 290 or so seropositive members of the cohort. Each donor provided a peripheral blood sample, and peripheral blood mononuclear cells were used for TCR beta sequencing. The Qiagen DNeasy Blood Extraction Kit was used to extract genomic DNA from the blood cell samples. With respect to this clone: The clone's antigen remains unknown.

The specimen was PBMCs. The source of this sequence is a female donor in good health and CMV-seropositive. Rearrangement joined TRBV28 to TRBJ1-3, with TRBD1 perhaps the D gene, on 6 matching bases. CDR3 sequence: CASRGTLGASGNTIYF. The DNA reads as follows: TGTGCCAGCAGGGGGACGTTGGGGGCATCTGGAAACACCATATATTTT.